This T cell receptor (beta chain) was obtained from a study of T cells in Graves' hyperthyroidism and ophthalmopathy. On the study more broadly: The initial diagnosis was the point when peripheral blood was collected, ahead of any treatment.

This clonotype has only a few counts. Diagnoses were made from clinical symptoms, serum measures (thyroxine and TRAb), thyroid ultrasound and orbital computed tomography. Regions amplified from RNA transcripts were the TCR beta CDR3 regions. HTBI primers were employed in a first-round RT-PCR of the TCR CDR3. TCRdb re-called the multiplex PCR reads with MiXCR, one entry per CDR3 protein. Seen here are about 290,000 distinct CDR3 sequences, around 16% observed once, and the top ten hold 33%. J gave up 5 bases and V 5 bases, and 7 bases lay outside the gene matches. The CDR3 runs to 14 residues. Per the germline V gene, CDR1 is MNHNS and CDR2 is SASEGT.

The rearrangement uses TRBV6-1 and TRBJ2-3; 7 nucleotides agree with TRBD1. The sample comprised blood. The TCR sequence derives from a man in his thirties or forties with Graves' hyperthyroidism. CDR3 loop: CASSLLQGRDTQYF. In nucleotides, the CDR3 is TGTGCCAGCAGTCTCCTACAGGGGAGAGATACGCAGTATTTT.